Sequencing of this T cell receptor (beta chain) was carried out in a study of T-cell reconstitution after alpha-beta-depleted transplantation in children. Preparation of the TCRbeta library used unique molecular identifiers. TCRdb passed the PCR reads through MiXCR, listing each CDR3 protein once. Of approximately 640,000 distinct CDR3 sequences in the sample, 16% were seen once. This specimen was PBMCs from the stem cell graft donor, taken from the stem cell graft. The sequence was obtained from a human donor who donated a stem cell graft to a child with acute myeloid leukemia.

The CDR3 bases are TGTGCCAGCTCCTCCATGGGCGAGACCCAGTACTTC. It yields the protein CASSSMGETQYF. This chain connects TRBV18 to TRBJ2-5; no definite D call. V gave up 6 bases and J gave up 5 bases, with 10 bases separating them. The CDR3 runs to 12 residues. Germline V CDR1 and CDR2: KGHSH, LQKENI.